Listed below are T cell receptor beta chains from one sample, sequenced in a study of OX40 agonist ivuxolimab in advanced cancers. TCRdb's table, derived via immunoSEQ multiplex PCR, lists solely in-frame clones and lacks some. This table holds about 82,000 clones, over 80% found once. The specimen comprised CD4+ or CD8+ T cells sorted from blood, sampled in a trial of the OX40 agonist ivuxolimab. These receptors all stem from an adult with an advanced solid tumor such as melanoma, head and neck, liver or kidney cancer. CDR3s include the opening cysteine and the closing phenylalanine or tryptophan.

v_call cdr3_length cdr3_aa
TRBV19 15 CASSIAGQGLIEQYF
TRBV4-1 14 CASSQTQGIYGYTF
TRBV5-5 14 CASSGGDRGPEQFF
TRBV15 13 CATSRVTENEQFF
TRBV19 11 CASRAIGEQFF
TRBV28 14 CASSLPVGFTEAFF
TRBV19 14 CATQVGGRDQPQHF
TRBV6-5 13 CASTRGMGDTQYF
TRBV14 11 CASSRGTEAFF
TRBV29-1 11 CSVTGWEGYTF
TRBV19 13 CASSSFIAYEQYF
TRBV29-1 13 CSVVSGSSYEQYF
TRBV9 14 CASSDVRSYNEQFF
TRBV5-1 13 CASSLVGSYEQYF
TRBV5-4 15 CASSLVRETYNEQFF
TRBV7-9 18 CASSPNPGLAGATYEQYF
TRBV7-3 13 CASSFQELDEQYF
TRBV4-1 14 CASSQDKGVYEQYF
TRBV6-5 15 CASSYLTGENTEAFF
TRBV5-1 16 CASSLGSTGSGYEQYF
TRBV18 16 CASSPTGTGGRDGYTF
TRBV5-1 14 CASSLMGAAETQYF
TRBV6-5 14 CASRGLTSGNTIYF
TRBV13 15 CASSLKAGGPETQYF
TRBV28 16 CASSELRSGSYNEQFF
TRBV4-1 17 CASSQNPRQGSPYEQYF
TRBV4-2 12 CASSPGVTEAFF
TRBV4-1 15 CASSHRSTGNTEAFF